Listed below are T cell receptor beta chains from one sample, sequenced in a study of long-term antiretroviral therapy in people with HIV. Profiled with immunoSEQ multiplex PCR; TCRdb holds only in-frame clones, not every one. Found here are around 31,000 clones, roughly 88% of them singletons; the top ten hold 3% to 4.5%. The specimen comprised unsorted PBMCs, sampled 0.8 years before starting antiretroviral therapy. The receptors here all came from a man aged 18 to 29 with HIV. Each CDR3 is given with its conserved first and last residue. D genes are given only for firm matches. Part of the rows lack a size; the others show once, few, many or a class for expanded clones.

D gene	clone size	V gene	J gene	CDR3 protein	CDR3 DNA
NA	NA	TRBV7-3	TRBJ2-6	CASSPSMASGANVLTF	TGTGCCAGCAGCCCCTCGATGGCTTCTGGGGCCAACGTCCTGACTTTC
NA	once	TRBV5-4	TRBJ1-2	CASSFTGGYTF	TGTGCCAGCAGCTTCACCGGGGGCTACACCTTC
NA	NA	TRBV2	TRBJ1-1	CASSPGRFNTEAFF	TGTGCCAGCAGCCCCGGACGGTTTAACACTGAAGCTTTCTTT
TRBD2	NA	TRBV11-3	TRBJ2-7	CASPTITAGAYEQYF	TGTGCCAGCCCAACCATCACTGCGGGAGCCTACGAGCAGTACTTC
TRBD1	NA	TRBV9	TRBJ2-7	CASSPRDRAYEQYF	TGTGCCAGCAGCCCCCGGGACAGGGCATACGAGCAGTACTTC
NA	NA	TRBV9	TRBJ1-2	CASSPLNRATPPNWYGYTF	TGTGCCAGCAGCCCCTTGAACAGGGCCACCCCCCCTAACTGGTATGGCTACACCTTC
TRBD1	NA	TRBV6-1	TRBJ1-3	CASSWTGPIYF	TGTGCCAGCAGCTGGACAGGGCCCATATATTTT
NA	NA	TRBV6-5	TRBJ2-1	CASSYGPPPLNEQFF	TGTGCCAGCAGTTACGGGCCCCCACCCTTAAATGAGCAGTTCTTC
TRBD2	NA	TRBV15	TRBJ2-1	CATSRTIAGGPRFF	TGTGCCACCAGCAGAACAATAGCGGGAGGGCCTAGGTTCTTC
NA	NA	TRBV7-9	TRBJ2-3	CASSLRSILGGDTQYF	TGTGCCAGCAGCTTAAGGTCTATACTAGGAGGAGATACGCAGTATTTT
NA	NA	TRBV5-1	TRBJ2-2	CASSLAEITGELFF	TGCGCCAGCAGCTTGGCAGAGATCACCGGGGAGCTGTTTTTT
NA	NA	TRBV6-4	TRBJ2-1	CASSEGQQGDEQFF	TGTGCCAGCTCGGAGGGACAGCAAGGAGATGAGCAGTTCTTC
NA	NA	TRBV2	TRBJ2-7	CASSGFRSHYEQYF	TGTGCCAGCAGTGGTTTCAGGAGCCACTACGAGCAGTACTTC
TRBD1	NA	TRBV27	TRBJ2-3	CASSLLPTGGTDTQYF	TGTGCCAGCAGTTTATTGCCGACAGGGGGCACAGATACGCAGTATTTT
NA	NA	TRBV10-3	TRBJ2-7	CAAKTPGLSTYEQYF	TGTGCCGCCAAGACGCCGGGACTGTCAACCTACGAGCAGTACTTC
NA	NA	TRBV7-2	TRBJ2-2	CASSLLGALTGELFF	TGTGCCAGCAGCTTACTGGGGGCCCTCACCGGGGAGCTGTTTTTT
TRBD1	NA	TRBV19	TRBJ2-1	CASSIDRTGGSYNEQFF	TGTGCCAGTAGTATAGATAGAACAGGGGGTTCCTACAATGAGCAGTTCTTC
TRBD1	NA	TRBV19	TRBJ1-5	CASTLRGGIRDRGMGQPQHF	TGTGCCAGTACCCTACGGGGAGGGATTAGGGACAGGGGTATGGGTCAGCCCCAGCATTTT
NA	NA	TRBV7-9	TRBJ2-7	CASSSSPSSYEQYF	TGTGCCAGCAGCTCGAGTCCTAGCTCCTACGAGCAGTACTTC
TRBD1	NA	TRBV9	TRBJ2-5	CASSPGQDGETQYF	TGTGCCAGCAGCCCGGGACAGGACGGAGAGACCCAGTACTTC
NA	once	TRBV6-1	TRBJ1-5	CARASNQPQHF	TGTGCTAGGGCTAGCAATCAGCCCCAGCATTTT
NA	NA	TRBV10-3	TRBJ1-1	CAISEEQNTEAFF	TGTGCCATCAGTGAGGAACAGAACACTGAAGCTTTCTTT
TRBD1	NA	TRBV2	TRBJ2-2	CASSGGTDSLTGELFF	TGTGCCAGCAGTGGGGGGACAGATAGCCTCACCGGGGAGCTGTTTTTT
TRBD1	few	TRBV4-3	TRBJ1-2	CASTASDRGDGYTF	TGCGCCAGCACAGCCTCGGACAGGGGGGATGGCTACACCTTC
NA	NA	TRBV4-2	TRBJ1-6	CASSQVPGNSPLHF	TGTGCCAGCAGCCAGGTCCCAGGGAATTCACCCCTCCACTTT
NA	NA	TRBV18	TRBJ2-6	CASSLGSRANVLTF	TGTGCCAGCTCACTCGGGTCTCGGGCCAACGTCCTGACTTTC
NA	once	TRBV12-5	TRBJ1-5	CASGSGRVHQPQHF	TGTGCTAGTGGTTCCGGCAGGGTCCATCAGCCCCAGCATTTT
NA	NA	TRBV6-5	TRBJ2-5	CASSYRRVGTQYF	TGTGCCAGCAGTTACCGGCGCGTCGGGACCCAGTACTTC
NA	NA	TRBV18	TRBJ1-1	CASSPLGAGGTEAFF	TGTGCCAGCTCACCGTTAGGAGCGGGAGGCACTGAAGCTTTCTTT
NA	NA	TRBV2	TRBJ2-3	CASSEVSHTQYF	TGTGCCAGCAGTGAAGTGTCTCATACGCAGTATTTT
NA	NA	TRBV28	TRBJ1-1	CASSLSTEAFF	TGTGCCAGCAGTTTAAGCACTGAAGCTTTCTTT
NA	once	TRBV19	TRBJ2-7	CASSPTPGAYEQYF	TGTGCCAGTAGTCCGACACCTGGGGCTTACGAGCAGTACTTC
NA	NA	TRBV13	TRBJ2-1	CASRLRGEGHNEQFF	TGTGCCAGCAGGCTTAGGGGGGAGGGCCACAATGAGCAGTTCTTC
NA	NA	TRBV7-7	TRBJ1-3	CASSLTGPHREDTIYF	TGTGCTAGCAGCTTAACGGGACCCCACCGGGAAGACACCATATATTTT
NA	NA	TRBV7-6	TRBJ2-7	CASSPNSYEQYF	TGTGCCAGCAGCCCCAACAGTTACGAGCAGTACTTC
NA	NA	TRBV5-4	TRBJ2-3	CASSSRGSTDTQYF	TGTGCCAGCAGCTCCAGGGGTAGCACAGATACGCAGTATTTT
TRBD1	NA	TRBV7-2	TRBJ2-6	CASSPSTGRGSGANVLTF	TGTGCCAGCAGCCCATCGACAGGGAGAGGCTCTGGGGCCAACGTCCTGACTTTC
NA	once	TRBV19	TRBJ2-1	CASSSSAESYNEQFF	TGTGCCAGTAGCTCCAGCGCGGAGTCCTACAATGAGCAGTTCTTC
TRBD2	NA	TRBV5-5	TRBJ2-1	CASSRTSGRLVSEQFF	TGTGCCAGCAGCCGGACTAGCGGGAGGTTGGTGAGTGAGCAGTTCTTC
TRBD2	few	TRBV7-9	TRBJ2-7	CASSWTSRSYEQYF	TGTGCCAGCAGCTGGACTAGCCGATCCTACGAGCAGTACTTC
NA	NA	TRBV7-3	TRBJ2-3	CASSLITDTQYF	TGTGCCAGCAGCTTAATCACGGATACGCAGTATTTT